One and the same sample provided the 17 T cell receptor beta chains below, sequenced in a study of T-cell memory formation after mild COVID-19. TCRdb re-derived calls from the 5' RACE reads in MiXCR, one entry per CDR3 protein. The sample lists roughly 120,000 distinct CDR3 sequences, roughly 20% occurring once. The material sequenced was PBMCs or a T cell subset sorted from them (not recorded which). These receptors were obtained from a young man who had mild COVID-19 (a few samples of this study predate the infection). Cell type and time point are not known.

Only a few counts were recorded for this clonotype. The J gene is TRBJ1-5, the V gene TRBV4-2, with TRBD1 matching 10 bases. Trimming removed 1 base from V and 6 bases from J; junction bases left unmatched: 3. CDR3 length: 15 residues. Germline V CDR1 and CDR2: LGHNA, YNFKEQ. This CDR3 reads CASSQAGTGAQPQHF. The CDR3 DNA sequence: TGTGCCAGCAGCCAAGCCGGGACAGGGGCTCAGCCCCAGCATTTT.

As concerns this clonotype: This may stem from a read error, because a much larger clone lies one nucleotide away. This chain connects TRBV4-1 to TRBJ1-1; D remains unclear. Germline V CDR1 and CDR2: MGHRA, YSYEKL. This CDR3 has 15 residues. CDR3 amino acids: CASSQARLEQTDAFF. Here the CDR3 DNA reads TGCGCCAGCAGCCAAGCACGATTGGAGCAGACTGATGCTTTCTTT.

This clonotype was found many times. This chain uses TRBV7-8 with TRBJ2-5, with D possibly matching TRBD2 (5 bases). Germline lookup yields CDR1 SGHVS and CDR2 FQNEAQ. CDR3 length equals 15 residues. The V gene lost 2 bases and the J gene lost 7 bases, with 17 bases spanning the gap. The CDR3 protein is CASSLNRRLRATQYF. The CDR3, as DNA: TGTGCCAGCAGCTTAAATCGGCGGTTGCGGGCGACCCAGTACTTC.

This clonotype was observed a few times. This chain connects TRBV14 to TRBJ2-5; 12 bases align to TRBD2. CDR3 length: 19 residues. Trimming removed 4 bases from V and 6 bases from J; junction bases left unmatched: 18. Germline values: CDR1 SGHDN, CDR2 FVKESK. DNA for the CDR3: TGTGCCAGCAGCCCCTCTCCGGGACTAGCGGGTTTCACCTGGAAGACCCAGTACTTC. It specifies CASSPSPGLAGFTWKTQYF.

The chain carries TRBV4-1 and TRBJ2-3; D gene ambiguous. Germline V gene sequence: CDR1 MGHRA, CDR2 YSYEKL. Trimming removed 1 base at V and 3 bases at J, with 5 bases between. There are 13 residues in the CDR3. CDR3 sequence reads: CASSQVRTDTQYF. In nucleotides, the CDR3 is TGCGCCAGCAGCCAAGTAAGGACAGATACGCAGTATTTT.

The rearrangement joins TRBV7-8 to TRBJ2-4; TRBD1 matches 7 bases. CDR1 and CDR2 (germline): SGHVS, FQNEAQ. The junction had 7 bases not matched to a gene; V was cut back by 5 bases and J by 0 bases. This CDR3 has 16 amino acids. CDR3 sequence: CASSLTGQLAKNIQYF. DNA for the CDR3: TGTGCCAGCAGCCTTACGGGACAGCTAGCCAAAAACATTCAGTACTTC.

This clonotype has more than one count but fewer than ten. The rearrangement links TRBV2 to TRBJ2-3; D is unclear. Germline V gene data show CDR1 as SNHLY and CDR2 as FYNNEI. This CDR3 has 13 residues. Trimming stripped 10 bases from V and 2 bases from J, with 13 bases between. CDR3 residues: CATLGRITDTQYF. The CDR3 nucleotides read TGTGCCACCCTCGGACGGATCACAGATACGCAGTATTTT. The whole variable domain, filled in from reference TRBV2 and TRBJ2-3, reads EPEVTQTPSHQVTQMGQEVILRCVPISNHLYFYWYRQILGQKVEFLVSFYNNEISEKSEIFDDQFSVERPDGSNFTLKIRSTKLEDSAMYFCATLGRITDTQYFGPGTRLTVL.

This clonotype was seen at least ten times. The gene calls are TRBV6-2 or TRBV6-3 and TRBJ2-1, with no clear D. The CDR3 length is 16 residues. V was shortened by 1 base and J by 0 bases, with 10 bases between the two germline ends. Germline CDR1 MNHEY, CDR2 SVGEGT. CDR3 protein: CASSYWVGSSYNEQFF. The CDR3 DNA sequence: TGTGCCAGCAGTTACTGGGTGGGTAGCTCCTACAATGAGCAGTTCTTC.

The CDR3 DNA reads TGCAGCGTAACAGAGCGGGGGGGTAACACCGGGGAGCTGTTTTTT. Its translation: CSVTERGGNTGELFF. This sequence joins TRBV29-1 and TRBJ2-2; 10 bases align to TRBD2. The CDR3 loop spans 15 amino acids. Germline CDR1 SQVTM, CDR2 ANQGSEA. With V trimmed by 6 bases and J by 2 bases, 6 bases remained unmatched.

The V call is TRBV4-1, the J call TRBJ2-2; D call uncertain. Trimming took 4 bases from V and 3 from J, leaving 3 bases between them. This CDR3 is built from 12 residues. Germline V CDR1 and CDR2: MGHRA, YSYEKL. As DNA, the CDR3 is TGCGCCAGCAGCCGGGACACCGGGGAGCTGTTTTTT. This sequence encodes CASSRDTGELFF.

The genes are TRBV5-1 and TRBJ2-2, with 9 positions matching TRBD1. Germline V gene data show CDR1 as SGHRS and CDR2 as YFSETQ. Trimming at V came to 4 bases and at J to 4 bases, leaving 14 bases not matched to a gene. This CDR3 region has 18 residues. The CDR3 DNA reads as TGCGCCAGCAGCGGGCCCAGGGACAGGGCATTAGTCACCGGGGAGCTGTTTTTT. Its protein product is CASSGPRDRALVTGELFF. Full variable domain (remainder filled in from reference TRBV5-1 and TRBJ2-2): KAGVTQTPRYLIKTRGQQVTLSCSPISGHRSVSWYQQTPGQGLQFLFEYFSETQRNKGNFPGRFSGRQFSNSRSEMNVSTLELGDSALYLCASSGPRDRALVTGELFFGEGSRLTVL.

V and J are TRBV4-1 and TRBJ1-1, with 10 bases aligning to TRBD1. The CDR3 has 18 amino acids. The germline V gene encodes CDR1 MGHRA and CDR2 YSYEKL. The trim removed 6 bases at V and 1 base at J, leaving 14 bases unmatched. This chain's CDR3 is CASRTYSGTGVQNTEAFF. The DNA of the CDR3 is TGCGCCAGCAGGACGTACTCGGGGACAGGGGTTCAGAACACTGAAGCTTTCTTT.

This rearrangement joins TRBV14 to TRBJ2-1; TRBD1 matches 7 bases. From germline, CDR1 is SGHDN and CDR2 FVKESK. The V and J ends lost 4 bases and 7 bases, in that order; junction bases with no gene match: 4. The CDR3 length is 13 residues. The CDR3 DNA is TGTGCCAGCAGCCCCCAGACAGGGAATGAGCAGTTCTTC. Protein product: CASSPQTGNEQFF.

The gene calls are TRBV6-2 or TRBV6-3 and TRBJ2-5, with 7 bases identical to TRBD1. The CDR3 has 13 amino acids. After removal of 6 bases from V and 5 bases from J, the junction contained 6 bases not matched to a gene. CDR1 and CDR2 (germline): MNHEY, SVGEGT. The CDR3 loop reads CASSPPDRETQYF. CDR3 DNA sequence: TGTGCCAGCAGCCCCCCGGACAGGGAGACCCAGTACTTC.

This sequence joins TRBV4-3 and TRBJ1-1, with D possibly being TRBD1 (6 bases). Deletions cut 4 bases from V and 1 base from J, with 10 bases between. This CDR3 spans 14 amino acids. Per the germline V gene, CDR1 is LGHNA and CDR2 is YSLEER. CDR3 nucleotide sequence: TGCGCCAGCAGCCCGGACAGCAGGAACACTGAAGCTTTCTTT. Protein: CASSPDSRNTEAFF.

This sequence joins TRBV4-1 and TRBJ1-1; D is ambiguous. Per germline, CDR1 MGHRA and CDR2 YSYEKL. This CDR3 region has 12 residues. V was clipped by 8 bases and J by 5 bases, with 12 bases between them. CDR3 sequence: CASAIMGTEAFF. In DNA form, the CDR3 reads TGCGCCAGCGCTATAATGGGGACTGAAGCTTTCTTT.

The rearrangement joins TRBV5-6 to TRBJ2-7; maybe TRBD2 (6 bases). Looked up from germline, CDR1 is SGHDT and CDR2 is YYEEEE. This CDR3 region has 13 residues. With 2 bases removed from V and 3 bases from J, the gap between germline ends came to 9 bases. The CDR3 sequence is CASSFYSGYEQYV. The CDR3 coding sequence is TGTGCCAGCAGCTTTTATAGCGGCTACGAGCAGTACGTC.